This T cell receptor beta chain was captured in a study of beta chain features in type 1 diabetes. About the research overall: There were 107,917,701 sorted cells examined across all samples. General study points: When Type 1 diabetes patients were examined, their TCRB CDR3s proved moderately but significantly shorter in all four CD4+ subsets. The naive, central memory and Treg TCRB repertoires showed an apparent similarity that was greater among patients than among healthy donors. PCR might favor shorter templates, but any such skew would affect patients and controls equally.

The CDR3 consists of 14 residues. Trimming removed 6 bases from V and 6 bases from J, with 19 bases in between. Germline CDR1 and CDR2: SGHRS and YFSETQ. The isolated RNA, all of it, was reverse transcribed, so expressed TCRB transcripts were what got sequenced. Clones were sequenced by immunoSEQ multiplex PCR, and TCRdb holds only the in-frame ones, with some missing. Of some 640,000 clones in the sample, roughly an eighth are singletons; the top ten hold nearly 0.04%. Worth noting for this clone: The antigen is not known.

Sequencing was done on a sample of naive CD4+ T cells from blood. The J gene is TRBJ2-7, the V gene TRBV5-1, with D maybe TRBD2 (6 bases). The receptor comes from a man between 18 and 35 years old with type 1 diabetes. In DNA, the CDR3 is TGCGCCAGCACTCCCGGGCCTTCGGAGGGCGAGCAGTACTTC. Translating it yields CASTPGPSEGEQYF.